A single TCR beta chain is shown here with its context. The antigen this receptor binds is unknown. One base away there is no much larger clone; base qualities are not given. This sample was included in a study of T cell changes during pregnancy in multiple sclerosis (dated by TCRdb to between 2018 and 2021). Regarding the study in general: The study examined how the T cell repertoire changed over the course of pregnancy in women with multiple sclerosis.

Taken from the germline V gene, the CDR1 and CDR2 loops are KGHSH and LQKENI. V is pared back by 0 bases and J by 9 bases, with 21 bases lying between the germline termini. The CDR3 sequence holds 17 residues, the cysteine and phenylalanine included. Only CDR3 DNA is held: 51 bases, read in frame from base 1. Library preparation used the immunoSEQ multiplex PCR assay. TCRdb retrieved this table from immuneACCESS and kept in-frame rearrangements only. Not all clones are present; in checked studies, unresolved V genes account for under half, and no reason is known for the remainder. This sample gives tens of thousands of clones in total; 85% to 95% of them show up just once. The top ten clonotypes cover 0.85% of the sample.

This sample comprised peripheral blood, obtained in the first trimester of pregnancy. This TCR derives from a female donor with multiple sclerosis, enrolled in a pregnancy study. The chain is made from TRBV18 and TRBJ2-1; TRBD2 is possibly the D segment (7 matching bases). The DNA sequence is TGTGCCAGCTCACCACCGGGGGCCCTAGCGGCCGCGATTGAGCAGTTCTTC. Its protein product is CASSPPGALAAAIEQFF.